The source of this TCR beta chain is a study of cytomegalovirus exposure and HLA in healthy donors. Whole-study findings and limits: Listed as cytomegalovirus-associated were around 160 TCR beta chains.

V lost 2 bases and J 6 bases, leaving 15 bases between the germline ends. Looked up from germline, CDR1 is SNHLY and CDR2 is FYNNEI. CDR3 length: 15 residues. Points on this clone: Its antigen is unknown.

Measured with immunoSEQ multiplex PCR; TCRdb has only the in-frame clones, and not every one. Of hundreds of thousands of clones detected, 80% to 90% appear once; the ten largest clones hold roughly 0.8%. V gene TRBV2 combines with J gene TRBJ2-3; D is possibly TRBD1 (6 bases). This TCR was recovered from a woman between 18 and 30 years old in good health and CMV-seronegative. Sample: PBMCs. The DNA for the CDR3 is TGTGCCAGCAGTGAATGGGGGCCGTCCAGGGATACGCAGTATTTT. Protein sequence: CASSEWGPSRDTQYF.